Described below is a single TCR beta chain sequence and its context. The antigen is unknown. An end of the junction does not agree with germline; a read error may underlie this. The sample belongs to a study of siplizumab effects on memory and regulatory T cells. Germline V gives CDR1 SGHRS, CDR2 YFSETQ. This CDR3 comprises 14 residues. General study findings and limits: Under siplizumab, alloreactive sequences traced to unstimulated CD4+ memory cells were significantly reduced. Memory cells seemed less diverse than naive T cells, which also seemed major contributors to the alloresponse.

TCR templates, roughly 10^5 per sample, were assayed. Sequencing used immunoSEQ multiplex PCR; TCRdb keeps in-frame clones, though not all of them. Here the sample spans 110,000 or so clones, 92% being singletons. Input material: Tregs sorted from blood. The chain employs TRBV5-1 and TRBJ1-1; D ambiguous. The receptor was derived from a human donor in good health. In DNA form, the CDR3 reads TGCGCCAGCAGCTTGGTTGGCCCCGAAGGCATGATGGGCTTT. Protein: CASSLVGPEGMMGF. Combining the CDR3 with reference TRBV5-1 and TRBJ1-1 gives the whole variable domain KAGVTQTPRYLIKTRGQQVTLSCSPISGHRSVSWYQQTPGQGLQFLFEYFSETQRNKGNFPGRFSGRQFSNSRSEMNVSTLELGDSALYLCASSLVGPEGMMGFGQGTRLTVV.